The 19 T cell receptor beta chains in this list originate from one sample, sequenced in a study of shared clonotypes between healthy human individuals. TCRdb's table, derived via immunoSEQ multiplex PCR, lists solely in-frame clones and lacks some. The sample shows roughly 100,000 clones, around 64% of them seen only once. Specimen: memory CD8+ T cells sorted from blood. Subset of the sample: CD45RO+ cells pooled with CCR7-negative TemRA cells. These receptors were collected from a woman between 25 and 40 years old in good health.

The gene calls are TRBV5-8 and TRBJ2-6, with TRBD2 as a possible D gene (5 bases). Trimming shortened V by 2 bases and J by 0 bases, and 6 bases separated the two germline ends. Germline V gene lookup returns CDR1 SGHTS and CDR2 YDEGEE. The CDR3 length is 15 residues. CDR3 sequence: CASSLEGSGANVLTF. In nucleotides, the CDR3 is TGTGCCAGCAGCTTAGAGGGCTCTGGGGCCAACGTCCTGACTTTC.

This clone showed up just a few times. The J gene is TRBJ2-1, the V gene TRBV7-8, with 11 nucleotides matching TRBD2. The CDR3 runs 15 residues. V was pared by 6 bases and J by 4 bases, with 5 bases of the junction left unmatched. Germline CDR1 SGHVS, CDR2 FQNEAQ. Here the CDR3 reads CASRYGTSGYNEQFF. Written as DNA, the CDR3 is TGTGCCAGCAGGTATGGGACTAGCGGTTACAATGAGCAGTTCTTC.

In this sample, this clone turned up many times. The chain uses TRBV9 and TRBJ2-3, with 8 bases aligning to TRBD1. The junction had 11 bases not matched to a gene; V was cut back by 4 bases and J by 4 bases. Germline-derived CDR1 and CDR2 are SGDLS and YYNGEE. This CDR3 is built from 16 residues. The CDR3 spells CASSLRQGSEADTQYF. Written as DNA, the CDR3 is TGTGCCAGCAGCCTCCGACAGGGGTCGGAGGCAGATACGCAGTATTTT.

This rearrangement joins TRBV27 to TRBJ2-7; tentative D call: TRBD1 (6 bases). This CDR3 has 15 residues. Per the germline V gene, CDR1 is MNHEY and CDR2 is SMNVEV (reference sequence). Trimming took 3 bases from V and 5 from J, leaving 17 bases between them. The CDR3 sequence: CASSFLGHSDHEQYF. In nucleotides, the CDR3 is TGTGCCAGCAGTTTCCTGGGACATAGCGACCACGAGCAGTACTTC.

The V call is TRBV28, the J call TRBJ2-3, with TRBD2 as a possible D gene (7 bases). The CDR3 contains 14 residues. The germline V gene encodes CDR1 MDHEN and CDR2 SYDVKM. V lost 2 bases and J lost 11, with 17 bases in between. The CDR3 region is CASSLIPGGGMQYF. CDR3 DNA: TGTGCCAGCAGTTTAATACCGGGGGGCGGTATGCAGTATTTT.

This clone was seen at least ten times. The rearrangement joins TRBV25-1 to TRBJ1-1; 7 nucleotides align to TRBD1. V lost 3 bases, J lost 1 base, and 2 bases stayed unmatched. The V gene's germline CDR1 is MGHDK and CDR2 SYGVNS. The CDR3 totals 14 residues. The CDR3 coding sequence is TGTGCCAGCAGTGACGGGACAGAGAACACTGAAGCTTTCTTT. It encodes CASSDGTENTEAFF.

This clone was observed at least ten times. The rearrangement uses TRBV7-8 and TRBJ1-2; 7 nucleotides align to TRBD1. The J segment lost 3 bases and the V segment lost 4 bases, leaving 2 bases of the junction unmatched. Germline values: CDR1 SGHVS, CDR2 FQNEAQ. This CDR3 is 13 amino acids long. CDR3 in DNA: TGTGCCAGCAGCTCCGGACAGGACTATGGCTACACCTTC. Encoded protein: CASSSGQDYGYTF.

The V gene is TRBV11-1, the J gene TRBJ2-7, with D hard to call. Trimming cost V 6 bases and J 2 bases, with 11 bases left between them. CDR3 length: 13 amino acids. The germline CDR1 and CDR2 sequences are SGHAT and FQDESV (reference sequence). The CDR3 nucleotides read TGTGCCAGCAGTGCAGGTTTTGCCTACGAGCAGTACTTC. It translates to CASSAGFAYEQYF.

The V gene is TRBV28, the J gene TRBJ2-7, with 7 bases that match TRBD1. Germline CDR1 reads MDHEN; CDR2 reads SYDVKM. With 6 bases clipped from V and 0 bases from J, the junction kept 11 bases outside the gene matches. The CDR3 contains 16 residues. CDR3 loop: CASSSPWTGSSYEQYF. The CDR3 DNA sequence: TGTGCCAGCAGCTCGCCCTGGACAGGAAGCTCCTACGAGCAGTACTTC. The full variable domain, rest sourced from reference TRBV28 and TRBJ2-7, is DVKVTQSSRYLVKRTGEKVFLECVQDMDHENMFWYRQDPGLGLRLIYFSYDVKMKEKGDIPEGYSVSREKKERFSLILESASTNQTSMYLCASSSPWTGSSYEQYFGPGTRLTVT.

This clone was picked up a small number of times. The genes are TRBV2 and TRBJ2-5, with 8 bases matching TRBD2. The CDR3 sequence is 14 residues long. Germline CDR1 is SNHLY and CDR2 is FYNNEI. Germline trimming cut 7 bases from V and 0 bases from J; bases unmatched to any gene: 4. CDR3 in DNA: TGTGCCAGCAAGGAGCGGGGGTACCAAGAGACCCAGTACTTC. Protein: CASKERGYQETQYF.

The rearrangement joins TRBV2 to TRBJ2-7; TRBD1 matches 9 bases. J lost 6 bases, V lost 2 bases, and 5 bases had no gene match. This CDR3 contains 14 residues. CDR1 is SNHLY, CDR2 FYNNEI, per germline. The CDR3: CASSEWDRVGEQYF. The CDR3 nucleotides are TGTGCCAGCAGTGAATGGGACAGGGTGGGCGAGCAGTACTTC.

The chain carries TRBV23-1 and TRBJ2-2; no clear D. TRBV23-1 is an ORF for which the function is uncertain. Between the trimmed V and J ends, which lost 0 bases and 2 bases, there was a span of 4 bases. The CDR3 extends over 14 amino acids. The CDR3 protein is CASSQSPNTGELFF. DNA for the CDR3: TGCGCCAGCAGTCAATCGCCAAACACCGGGGAGCTGTTTTTT.

The chain employs TRBV27 and TRBJ2-1, with 10 bases identical to TRBD2. The CDR3 spans 19 residues. Germline V gene sequence: CDR1 MNHEY, CDR2 SMNVEV (reference sequence). Losses at the gene ends were 0 bases for V and 8 bases for J; bases not matched to a gene: 16. The CDR3 bases are TGTGCCAGCAGTTTATCCTCAAACCTGCCTAGCGGGAGACGGGATGAGCAGTTCTTC. Encoded protein: CASSLSSNLPSGRRDEQFF.

This chain uses TRBV4-1 with TRBJ2-7; 8 positions agree with TRBD1. Germline assignment: CDR1 MGHRA and CDR2 YSYEKL. CDR3 length: 15 residues. V lost 3 bases to trimming and J lost 1 base; unmatched junction nucleotides: 5. Written as DNA, the CDR3 is TGCGCCAGCAGCCAGCCTCGGACAGGGTCCTACGAGCAGTACTTC. As protein: CASSQPRTGSYEQYF.

The V call is TRBV13, the J call TRBJ2-5; 14 bases line up with TRBD2. This CDR3 is built from 15 residues. Germline loops: CDR1 PRHDT, CDR2 FYEKMQ (reference sequence). V dropped 5 bases and J dropped 5; count of bases not matched to a gene: 4. CDR3 coding DNA: TGTGCCAGCAGCCCGGGACTAGCGGGAGAGGAGACCCAGTACTTC. This codes for CASSPGLAGEETQYF.

A few counts support this clone. This rearrangement joins TRBV6-1 to TRBJ1-3, with D possibly TRBD1 on 6 matching bases. From germline, CDR1 is MNHNS and CDR2 SASEGT. Trimming stripped 3 bases from V and 3 bases from J, with 12 bases between. The CDR3 has 15 residues. The CDR3 spells CASSDEGGGGNTIYF. DNA of the CDR3: TGTGCCAGCAGTGATGAAGGGGGTGGTGGAAACACCATATATTTT.

The V call is TRBV28, the J call TRBJ1-3, with D perhaps TRBD1 (5 bases). The germline CDR1 and CDR2 sequences are MDHEN and SYDVKM. The V and J ends lost 5 bases and 1 base respectively, with 15 bases between them. The CDR3 consists of 16 residues. The CDR3 region is CASSPWQGVSGNTIYF. CDR3 DNA: TGTGCCAGCAGTCCCTGGCAGGGAGTATCTGGAAACACCATATATTTT.

The chain combines TRBV15 with TRBJ1-1; perhaps TRBD1 as D (5 bases). There are 15 residues in the CDR3. V lost 0 bases to trimming and J lost 4 bases, with 12 bases between them. CDR1 and CDR2 (germline): LNHNV, YYDKDF (reference sequence). CDR3 loop: CATSRDREGPTEAFF. The CDR3 DNA sequence: TGTGCCACCAGCAGAGATCGGGAGGGACCCACTGAAGCTTTCTTT.

The V gene is TRBV27, the J gene TRBJ1-1; TRBD1 matches 9 bases. Germline CDR1 reads MNHEY; CDR2 reads SMNVEV (reference sequence). With V trimmed by 5 bases and J by 10 bases, 11 bases remained unmatched. This CDR3 spans 14 amino acids. The chain's CDR3 is CASSLHGDRVGAFF. In DNA form, the CDR3 reads TGTGCCAGCAGTCTACATGGGGACAGGGTGGGAGCTTTCTTT.